This T cell receptor (beta chain) stems from a study of T cell repertoires in cytomegalovirus infection. Study-level findings and limits: It was HLA-C-restricted CMV-specific TCR beta clonotypes that dominated the response ex vivo.

TCRdb recomputed calls from the reads with MiXCR, one row per CDR3 protein. In the table there are about 700,000 distinct CDR3 sequences, around 32% of which are singletons. Note on this clonotype: What it binds is not known.

Germline loops: CDR1 SGHTA, CDR2 FQGNSA. CDR3 length: 14 amino acids. Trimming stripped 2 bases from V and 6 bases from J, with 12 bases between. This material consisted of cultured PBMCs, taken from culture after CMV antigen stimulation. The receptor was isolated from a human donor in good health (CMV status not recorded). Some clones in this sample may be carry-over from other donors' samples. This sequence joins TRBV7-2 and TRBJ2-3, with D maybe TRBD2 (6 bases). The CDR3 nucleotides are TGTGCCAGCAGCTTAAGTCGCGGGGTGGATACGCAGTATTTT. Protein sequence: CASSLSRGVDTQYF.